These 32 T cell receptor beta chains originate from one sample sequenced in a study of blood T cell repertoires in COVID-19. Profiled with immunoSEQ multiplex PCR; TCRdb holds only in-frame clones, not every one. This sample yields about 130,000 clones, of which approximately 84% are seen a single time; approximately 18% belongs to the top ten. The sample comprised peripheral blood. The source is a woman older than 75 with acute or convalescent COVID-19.

The V call is TRBV2, the J call TRBJ1-3; TRBD1 is a possible D gene (5 bases). V was pared by 6 bases and J by 0 bases, with 12 bases between. The CDR3 has 15 residues. From germline, CDR1 is SNHLY and CDR2 FYNNEI. CDR3 bases: TGTGCCAGCAGCACCCGGGGGGGCTCTGGAAACACCATATATTTT. Translation gives CASSTRGGSGNTIYF.

The chain recombines TRBV29-1 with TRBJ2-7, with D possibly matching TRBD2 (6 bases). V was cut by 6 bases and J by 1 base, with 13 bases left in between. The CDR3 runs to 13 residues. Germline lookup yields CDR1 SQVTM and CDR2 ANQGSEA. The CDR3 reads CSVHLGGSYEQYF. CDR3 bases: TGCAGCGTCCACTTGGGGGGATCCTACGAGCAGTACTTC.

This clone was found a few times. The rearrangement uses TRBV11-3 and TRBJ2-7; weak D call: TRBD2 (5 bases). The CDR3 has 15 amino acids. V shed 1 base and J shed 2 bases, with 12 bases lying between them. The germline V gene has CDR1 SGHNT and CDR2 YENEEA. CDR3 amino acids: CASSLARAAPYEQYF. The CDR3 DNA sequence: TGTGCCAGCAGCTTAGCGAGGGCCGCGCCCTACGAGCAGTACTTC.

The chain recombines TRBV6-5 with TRBJ1-6, with a weak D call TRBD1 (6 bases). Germline lookup yields CDR1 MNHEY and CDR2 SVGAGI. V gave up 6 bases and J gave up 6 bases, with 12 bases separating them. The CDR3 has 14 residues. CDR3 in DNA: TGTGCCAGCAGGACAGGCTATGCTAATTCACCCCTCCACTTT. Translated: CASRTGYANSPLHF.

The chain couples TRBV7-9 to TRBJ2-2, with D perhaps matching TRBD1 (6 bases). The length of the CDR3 is 13 residues. Germline V lookup: CDR1 SEHNR, CDR2 FQNEAQ (reference sequence). Trimming took off 6 bases at V and 8 bases at J, with 13 bases between the two ends. The CDR3 sequence is CASRSTGRGELFF. The CDR3 region has the DNA TGTGCCAGCAGGTCTACAGGGAGAGGGGAGCTGTTTTTT.

V is TRBV5-8 and J is TRBJ1-2, with 8 bases that match TRBD1. The V gene end was trimmed by 0 bases and the J gene end by 1 base; junction bases not matched to a gene: 5. This CDR3 comprises 16 residues. Looked up from germline, CDR1 is SGHTS and CDR2 is YDEGEE. CDR3 nucleotide sequence: TGTGCCAGCAGCTTGGGTCCGGACAGGGATAACTATGGCTACACCTTC. Translating gives CASSLGPDRDNYGYTF.

The chain links TRBV20-1 to TRBJ1-1; D is uncertain. Trimming took off 3 bases at V and 6 bases at J, with 17 bases between the two ends. Germline V gene sequence: CDR1 DFQATT, CDR2 SNEGSKA (reference sequence). This CDR3 region has 14 residues. DNA for the CDR3: TGCAGTGCTAGTCCACCTTTGCGGTACGCTGAAGCTTTCTTT. Its protein product is CSASPPLRYAEAFF.

The CDR3 DNA reads as TGTGCCAGCAGTGAGGGCGGGACAGGGGGTTCTCTTCGTGGCTACACCTTC. Encoded protein: CASSEGGTGGSLRGYTF. The rearrangement uses TRBV25-1 and TRBJ1-2, with 11 bases aligning to TRBD1. Germline V gene sequence: CDR1 MGHDK, CDR2 SYGVNS. The trim removed 3 bases at V and 7 bases at J, leaving 13 bases unmatched. This CDR3 has 17 residues.

The rearrangement uses TRBV29-1 and TRBJ2-7; possible D gene TRBD1, 6 bases. In germline, CDR1 is SQVTM, CDR2 ANQGSEA. The CDR3 contains 11 residues. V lost 5 bases to trimming and J lost 12 bases, with 17 bases between them. CDR3 loop: CSVFGQGWVYF. In DNA form, the CDR3 reads TGCAGCGTTTTTGGGCAGGGGTGGGTGTACTTC.

The chain carries TRBV19 and TRBJ1-3; 9 positions agree with TRBD1. CDR3 size: 14 residues. Germline V lookup: CDR1 LNHDA, CDR2 SQIVND (reference sequence). Germline trimming cut 6 bases from V and 4 bases from J; bases unmatched to any gene: 4. The CDR3 bases are TGTGCCAGTAGCCACAGGGGGCAGGGAAACACCATATATTTT. It yields the protein CASSHRGQGNTIYF.

The chain uses TRBV7-2 and TRBJ2-2, with TRBD2 matching over 8 bases. The CDR3 is 19 residues long. V dropped 0 bases and J dropped 5; count of bases not matched to a gene: 14. Germline CDR1 reads SGHTA; CDR2 reads FQGNSA. CDR3 residues: CASSLARRGSGSGTGELFF. As DNA, the CDR3 is TGTGCCAGCAGCTTAGCTCGTAGGGGGAGCGGGAGCGGGACCGGGGAGCTGTTTTTT.

The V gene is TRBV18, the J gene TRBJ1-3; no firm D call. Looked up from germline, CDR1 is KGHSH and CDR2 is LQKENI. The V gene lost 6 bases and the J gene lost 1 base, with 7 bases spanning the gap. CDR3 size: 13 residues. The CDR3 DNA reads as TGTGCCAGCTCGCGTTCATCTGGAAACACCATATATTTT. Amino acids: CASSRSSGNTIYF.

The chain couples TRBV7-2 to TRBJ1-5; 8 bases are shared with TRBD1. The length of the CDR3 is 14 residues. Germline loops: CDR1 SGHTA, CDR2 FQGNSA. The V and J ends lost 3 bases and 5 bases, in that order; junction bases with no gene match: 3. CDR3 protein: CASSFAGGYQPQHF. The CDR3 coding sequence is TGTGCCAGCAGCTTCGCAGGGGGCTATCAGCCCCAGCATTTT.

The chain joins TRBV4-1 to TRBJ1-2; D not resolved. V lost 0 bases and J lost 7, with 15 bases in between. CDR1 is MGHRA, CDR2 YSYEKL, per germline. The CDR3 runs to 15 residues. This CDR3 reads CASSQDGNGFGGYTF. For the CDR3, the DNA is TGCGCCAGCAGCCAAGATGGTAACGGGTTTGGTGGCTACACCTTC.

The chain is built from TRBV9 and TRBJ1-2; D perhaps matches TRBD1 (5 bases). The CDR3 runs 13 residues. Germline values: CDR1 SGDLS, CDR2 YYNGEE. The V end lost 3 bases, the J end lost 3 bases, and 9 bases lay between the germline ends. The CDR3 DNA sequence: TGTGCCAGCAGCGGAGACAGCCACTATGGCTACACCTTC. Its translation is CASSGDSHYGYTF.

In DNA form, the CDR3 reads TGTGCCAGCAGTTTAAAGTTGACAGGGGAGTACTTC. Its protein is CASSLKLTGEYF. V usage is TRBV28 and J usage is TRBJ2-7; TRBD1 agrees at 8 bases. From germline, CDR1 is MDHEN and CDR2 SYDVKM. Trimming at V came to 2 bases and at J to 11 bases, leaving 5 bases not matched to a gene. The CDR3 sequence is 12 residues long. Based on the CDR3 plus reference TRBV28 and TRBJ2-7, the full variable domain is DVKVTQSSRYLVKRTGEKVFLECVQDMDHENMFWYRQDPGLGLRLIYFSYDVKMKEKGDIPEGYSVSREKKERFSLILESASTNQTSMYLCASSLKLTGEYFGPGTRLTVT.

The chain recombines TRBV27 with TRBJ1-5; D gene unclear. The germline CDR1 and CDR2 sequences are MNHEY and SMNVEV (reference sequence). This CDR3 has 15 residues. V was pared by 6 bases and J by 2 bases, with 14 bases between. The CDR3 coding sequence is TGTGCCAGCAGACCGGGAGTTTGGGGCAATCAGCCCCAGCATTTT. This translates into CASRPGVWGNQPQHF.

The chain's CDR3 is CASSQDWGGQNTEAFF. CDR3 nucleotide sequence: TGTGCCAGCAGCCAAGATTGGGGGGGCCAGAACACTGAAGCTTTCTTT. The V gene is TRBV3-1 (or the pseudogene TRBV3-2), the J gene TRBJ1-1, with D possibly being TRBD1 (6 bases). The CDR3 sequence is 16 residues long. The ends were cut back, 0 bases at V and 1 base at J, with 12 bases in the middle. Germline V gives CDR1 LGHDT, CDR2 YNNKEL (reference sequence).

The chain uses TRBV4-3 and TRBJ2-7, with D tentatively TRBD2 (6 bases). Germline V gives CDR1 LGHNA, CDR2 YSLEER. V dropped 4 bases and J dropped 3 bases, with 16 bases sitting between them. This CDR3 contains 15 residues. This chain's CDR3 is CASSPAAGRSYEQYF. The CDR3 DNA reads TGCGCCAGCAGCCCCGCCGCAGGGAGGAGCTACGAGCAGTACTTC.

The chain employs TRBV19 and TRBJ1-2; the match to TRBD1 covers 8 bases. J was trimmed by 4 bases and V by 5 bases; bases with no gene match: 15. Germline CDR1 LNHDA, CDR2 SQIVND (reference sequence). The CDR3 is 17 residues long. The CDR3 loop is CASSLAHGQGRAYGYTF. CDR3 DNA sequence: TGTGCCAGTAGTTTAGCCCACGGACAGGGAAGAGCCTATGGCTACACCTTC.

The genes are TRBV30 and TRBJ2-3, with 10 bases fitting TRBD2. The germline CDR1 and CDR2 sequences are GTSNPN and SVGIG (reference sequence). The trim removed 4 bases at V and 9 bases at J, leaving 7 bases unmatched. This CDR3 comprises 13 residues. In DNA form, the CDR3 reads TGTGCCTGGACTCCCCCTAGCGGGAGCACGCAGTATTTT. This sequence encodes CAWTPPSGSTQYF.

This clone showed up just once. This rearrangement joins TRBV7-9 to TRBJ1-4; maybe TRBD1 (6 bases). Germline V gene sequence: CDR1 SEHNR, CDR2 FQNEAQ (reference sequence). V gave up 0 bases and J gave up 7 bases, with 9 bases separating them. This CDR3 comprises 14 residues. CDR3 region: CASSLAQGIEKLFF. CDR3 nucleotides: TGTGCCAGCAGCTTAGCACAGGGAATTGAAAAACTGTTTTTT.

This clone appeared once. The chain links TRBV19 to TRBJ1-2, with D unclear. The germline V gene encodes CDR1 LNHDA and CDR2 SQIVND (reference sequence). V was clipped by 1 base and J by 4 bases, with 7 bases between them. The CDR3 covers 13 residues. CDR3: CASSIAEGYGYTF. CDR3 DNA: TGTGCCAGTAGTATAGCAGAGGGCTATGGCTACACCTTC.

This clone turned up a few times. The V gene is TRBV4-3, the J gene TRBJ2-3; 8 bases line up with TRBD1. Germline CDR1 is LGHNA and CDR2 is YSLEER. The V segment lost 0 bases and the J segment 6 bases; nucleotides outside the gene matches: 11. This CDR3 has 17 amino acids. In DNA, the CDR3 is TGCGCCAGCAGCCAAGATGAGGGGACAGGCCTTCGGGATACGCAGTATTTT. Residues: CASSQDEGTGLRDTQYF.

V usage is TRBV19 and J usage is TRBJ2-3; TRBD2 is a possible D gene (6 bases). Germline CDR1 and CDR2: LNHDA and SQIVND (reference sequence). V dropped 5 bases and J dropped 3 bases, with 12 bases sitting between them. The CDR3 contains 14 residues. The CDR3 is CASSQGTGTDTQYF. DNA for the CDR3: TGTGCCAGTAGTCAAGGGACTGGAACAGATACGCAGTATTTT.

This chain joins TRBV11-2 and TRBJ2-1; D gene uncertain. V was clipped by 1 base and J by 0 bases, with 7 bases between them. The CDR3 totals 15 residues. Germline V gene sequence: CDR1 SGHAT, CDR2 FQNNGV. DNA of the CDR3: TGTGCCAGCAGCTTAGCTTGGGCCTCCTACAATGAGCAGTTCTTC. Translating gives CASSLAWASYNEQFF.

The rearrangement links TRBV18 to TRBJ1-2; TRBD1 agrees at 10 bases. Per the germline V gene, CDR1 is KGHSH and CDR2 is LQKENI. J was trimmed by 4 bases and V by 6 bases; bases with no gene match: 11. The CDR3 is 16 amino acids. CDR3 nucleotides: TGTGCCAGCTCCCTATCCGGGACAGGGGAGAGCTATGGCTACACCTTC. It translates to CASSLSGTGESYGYTF.

The CDR3 DNA reads TGTGCCAGCAGCCCCTACTACGGGGTAGTGAATGAAAAACTGTTTTTT. Its protein is CASSPYYGVVNEKLFF. The rearrangement links TRBV28 to TRBJ1-4; no firm D call. This CDR3 comprises 16 residues. Trimming left V 6 bases short and J 5 bases short, with 19 bases between. Germline V lookup: CDR1 MDHEN, CDR2 SYDVKM.

The chain's CDR3 is CASRRDRVDYGYTF. The CDR3, as DNA: TGTGCCAGCAGGAGAGACAGGGTTGACTATGGCTACACCTTC. The chain has TRBV2 and TRBJ1-2; 7 bases fit TRBD1. Per germline, CDR1 SNHLY and CDR2 FYNNEI. The trim removed 6 bases at V and 3 bases at J, leaving 7 bases unmatched. This CDR3 region has 14 residues.

The V call is TRBV13, the J call TRBJ2-7, with 14 bases matching TRBD2. V lost 5 bases, J lost 3 bases, and 3 bases stayed unmatched. Germline CDR1 is PRHDT and CDR2 is FYEKMQ (reference sequence). The CDR3 spans 15 residues. This CDR3 is CASSRGLAGGYEQYF. The CDR3 DNA follows: TGTGCCAGCAGCCGAGGACTAGCGGGAGGCTACGAGCAGTACTTC.

This clone was seen a few times. This chain connects TRBV27 to TRBJ2-7; 7 nucleotides agree with TRBD2. Germline-derived CDR1 and CDR2 are MNHEY and SMNVEV (reference sequence). The CDR3 totals 15 residues. Trimming took 3 bases from V and 4 from J; bases not matched to a gene: 9. As DNA, the CDR3 is TGTGCCAGCAGTTTGAAATCCGGACTAGGGTACGAGCAGTACTTC. Its protein is CASSLKSGLGYEQYF.

The J gene is TRBJ2-2, the V gene TRBV7-2, with 7 bases fitting TRBD2. V shed 5 bases and J 2 bases; nucleotides not matched to a gene: 8. The CDR3 is made up of 16 amino acids. Germline CDR1 SGHTA, CDR2 FQGNSA. Written as DNA, the CDR3 is TGTGCCAGCAGCCCCCGGGACTATGGTAACACCGGGGAGCTGTTTTTT. The encoded protein is CASSPRDYGNTGELFF.